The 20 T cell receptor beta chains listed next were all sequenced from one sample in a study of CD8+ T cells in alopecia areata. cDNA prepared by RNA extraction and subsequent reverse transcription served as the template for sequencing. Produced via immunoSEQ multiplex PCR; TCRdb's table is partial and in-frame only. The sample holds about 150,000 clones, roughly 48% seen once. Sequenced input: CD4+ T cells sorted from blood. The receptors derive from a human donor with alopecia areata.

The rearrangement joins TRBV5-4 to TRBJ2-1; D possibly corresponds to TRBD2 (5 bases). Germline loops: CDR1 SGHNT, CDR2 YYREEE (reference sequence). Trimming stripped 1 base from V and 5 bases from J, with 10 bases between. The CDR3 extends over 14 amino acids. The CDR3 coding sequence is TGTGCCAGCAGCTTGTCCTGGACTGACAATGAGCAGTTCTTC. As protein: CASSLSWTDNEQFF.

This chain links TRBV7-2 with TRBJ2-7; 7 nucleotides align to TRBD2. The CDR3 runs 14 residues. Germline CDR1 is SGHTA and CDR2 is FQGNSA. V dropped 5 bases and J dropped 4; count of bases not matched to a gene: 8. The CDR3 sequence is CASSRTSGWYEQYF. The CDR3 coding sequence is TGTGCCAGCAGCCGGACTAGTGGCTGGTACGAGCAGTACTTC.

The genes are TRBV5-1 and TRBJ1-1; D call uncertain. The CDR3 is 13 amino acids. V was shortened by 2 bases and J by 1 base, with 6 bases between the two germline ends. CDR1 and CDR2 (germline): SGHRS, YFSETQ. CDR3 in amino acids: CASSFQQNTEAFF. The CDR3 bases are TGCGCCAGCAGCTTCCAGCAGAACACTGAAGCTTTCTTT.

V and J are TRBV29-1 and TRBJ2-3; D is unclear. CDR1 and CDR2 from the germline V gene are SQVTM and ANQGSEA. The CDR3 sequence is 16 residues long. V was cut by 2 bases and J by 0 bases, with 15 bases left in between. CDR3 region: CSVETLRVTSTDTQYF. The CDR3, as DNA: TGCAGCGTTGAAACCCTACGAGTAACTAGCACAGATACGCAGTATTTT.

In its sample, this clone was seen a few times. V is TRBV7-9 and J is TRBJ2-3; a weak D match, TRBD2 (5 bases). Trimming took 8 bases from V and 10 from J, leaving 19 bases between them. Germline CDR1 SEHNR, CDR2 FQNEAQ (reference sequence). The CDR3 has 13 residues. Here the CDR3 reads CASGSWRLIAQYF. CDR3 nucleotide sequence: TGTGCCAGCGGCTCGTGGAGGTTAATCGCGCAGTATTTT.

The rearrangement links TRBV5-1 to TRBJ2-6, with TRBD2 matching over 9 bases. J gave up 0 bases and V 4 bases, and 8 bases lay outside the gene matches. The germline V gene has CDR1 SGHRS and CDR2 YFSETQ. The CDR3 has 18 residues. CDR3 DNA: TGCGCCAGCAGCCTGGTTACTAGCGGGTACTCTGGGGCCAACGTCCTGACTTTC. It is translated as CASSLVTSGYSGANVLTF.

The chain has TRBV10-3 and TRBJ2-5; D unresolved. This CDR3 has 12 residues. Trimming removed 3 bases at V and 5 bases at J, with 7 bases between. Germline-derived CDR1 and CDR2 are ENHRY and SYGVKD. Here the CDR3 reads CAISEVVETQYF. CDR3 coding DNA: TGTGCCATCAGTGAAGTAGTGGAGACCCAGTACTTC.

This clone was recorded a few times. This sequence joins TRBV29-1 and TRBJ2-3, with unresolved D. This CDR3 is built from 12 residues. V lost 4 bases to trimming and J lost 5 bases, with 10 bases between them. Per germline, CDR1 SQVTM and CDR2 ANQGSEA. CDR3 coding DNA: TGCAGCGTTGGCCTTCCCGAAGATACGCAGTATTTT. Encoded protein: CSVGLPEDTQYF.

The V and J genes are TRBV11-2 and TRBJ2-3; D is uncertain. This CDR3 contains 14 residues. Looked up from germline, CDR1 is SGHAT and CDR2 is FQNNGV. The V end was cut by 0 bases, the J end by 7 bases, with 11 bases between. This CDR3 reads CASSLESNSNTQYF. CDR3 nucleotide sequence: TGTGCCAGCAGCTTAGAATCGAACTCGAATACGCAGTATTTT.

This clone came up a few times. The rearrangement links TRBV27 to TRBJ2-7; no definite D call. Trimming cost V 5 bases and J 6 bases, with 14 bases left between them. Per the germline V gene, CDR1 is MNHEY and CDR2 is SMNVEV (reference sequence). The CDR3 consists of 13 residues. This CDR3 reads CASSKSTMGEQYF. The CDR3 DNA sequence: TGTGCCAGCAGTAAAAGCACTATGGGCGAGCAGTACTTC.

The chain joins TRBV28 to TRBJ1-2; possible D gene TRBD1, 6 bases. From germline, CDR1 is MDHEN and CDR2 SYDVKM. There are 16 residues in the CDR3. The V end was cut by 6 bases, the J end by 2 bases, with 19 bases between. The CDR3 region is CASSRDFGQTNYGYTF. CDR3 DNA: TGTGCCAGCAGCCGCGACTTTGGACAGACAAACTATGGCTACACCTTC.

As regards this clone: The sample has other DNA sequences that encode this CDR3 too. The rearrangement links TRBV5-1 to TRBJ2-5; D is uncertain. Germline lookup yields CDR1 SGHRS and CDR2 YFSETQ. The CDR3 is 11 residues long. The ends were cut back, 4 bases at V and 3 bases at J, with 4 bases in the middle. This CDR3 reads CASSREETQYF. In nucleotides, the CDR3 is TGCGCCAGCAGCCGTGAAGAGACCCAGTACTTC.

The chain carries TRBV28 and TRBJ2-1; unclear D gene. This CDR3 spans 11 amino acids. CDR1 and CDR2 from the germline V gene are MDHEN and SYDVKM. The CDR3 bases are TGTGGCACCCGATCTCCCAATGAGCAGTTCTTC. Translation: CGTRSPNEQFF. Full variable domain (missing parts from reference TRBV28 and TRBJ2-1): DVKVTQSSRYLVKRTGEKVFLECVQDMDHENMFWYRQDPGLGLRLIYFSYDVKMKEKGDIPEGYSVSREKKERFSLILESASTNQTSMYLCGTRSPNEQFFGPGTRLTVL.

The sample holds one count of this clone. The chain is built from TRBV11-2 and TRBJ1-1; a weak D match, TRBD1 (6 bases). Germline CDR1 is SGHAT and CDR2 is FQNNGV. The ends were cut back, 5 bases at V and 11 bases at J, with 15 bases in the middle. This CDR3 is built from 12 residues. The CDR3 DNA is TGTGCCAGCAGCCCCCGGGGGCGGTGGGCTTTCTTT. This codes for CASSPRGRWAFF.

The DNA for the CDR3 is TGTGCCAGCAGCCAGGGAGGAAACACCATATATTTT. Its translation: CASSQGGNTIYF. The chain recombines TRBV7-9 with TRBJ1-3; D is possibly TRBD1 (5 bases). In germline, CDR1 is SEHNR, CDR2 FQNEAQ (reference sequence). The V end was cut by 5 bases, the J end by 4 bases, with 6 bases between. The CDR3 length is 12 residues.

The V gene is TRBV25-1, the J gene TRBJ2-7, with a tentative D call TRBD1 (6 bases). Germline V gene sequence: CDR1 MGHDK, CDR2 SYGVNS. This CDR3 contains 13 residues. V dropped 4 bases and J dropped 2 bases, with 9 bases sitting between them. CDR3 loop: CASSGTVTYEQYF. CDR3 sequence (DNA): TGTGCCAGCAGTGGGACAGTTACCTACGAGCAGTACTTC.

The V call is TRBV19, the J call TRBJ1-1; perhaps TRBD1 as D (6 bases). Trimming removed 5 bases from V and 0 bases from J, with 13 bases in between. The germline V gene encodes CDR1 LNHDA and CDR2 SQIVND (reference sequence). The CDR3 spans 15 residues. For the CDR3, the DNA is TGTGCCAGTAGTGAGAGGGACATTTTGAACACTGAAGCTTTCTTT. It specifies CASSERDILNTEAFF.

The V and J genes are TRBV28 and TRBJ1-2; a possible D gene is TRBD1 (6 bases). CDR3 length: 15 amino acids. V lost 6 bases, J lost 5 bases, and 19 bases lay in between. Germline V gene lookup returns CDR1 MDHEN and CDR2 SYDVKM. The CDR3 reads CASSSQQGGRYGYTF. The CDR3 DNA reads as TGTGCCAGCAGCTCACAACAGGGCGGGAGATATGGCTACACCTTC.

Here the CDR3 DNA reads TGTGCCACCCTGGAGATAGCCAAAAACATTCAGTACTTC. This gives the protein CATLEIAKNIQYF. The V call is TRBV28, the J call TRBJ2-4; D gene unclear. CDR3 length: 13 amino acids. V lost 10 bases and J lost 0, with 10 bases in between. Germline CDR1 MDHEN, CDR2 SYDVKM.

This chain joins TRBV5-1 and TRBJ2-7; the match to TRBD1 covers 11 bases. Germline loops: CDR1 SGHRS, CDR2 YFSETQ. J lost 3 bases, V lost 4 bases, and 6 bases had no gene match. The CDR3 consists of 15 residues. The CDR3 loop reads CASSPGTGGGYEQYF. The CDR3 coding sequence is TGCGCCAGCAGCCCAGGGACAGGGGGAGGCTACGAGCAGTACTTC.